The T cell receptor beta chain described here comes from a study of shared T cell receptors in the human thymus. Measured with immunoSEQ multiplex PCR; TCRdb has only the in-frame clones, and not every one. Among around 65,000 clones listed, over 90% were seen once. The CDR3 has 16 residues. CDR1 KGHSH and CDR2 LQKENI come from the germline V gene. Trimming cost V 2 bases and J 2 bases; bases outside gene matches: 7. Sequencing input: thymocytes. The V call is TRBV18, the J call TRBJ2-3, with TRBD1 identical over 7 bases. The origin of this receptor is a human donor. In nucleotides, the CDR3 is TGTGCCAGCTCACCATCGAGACAGGGTCCCACAGATACGCAGTATTTT. It translates to CASSPSRQGPTDTQYF.